The T cell receptor (beta chain) under discussion was sequenced for a study of CD8 T cells in ankylosing spondylitis. The sample holds many counts of this clonotype. TCRdb itself ran the 5' RACE reads through MiXCR, one entry per CDR3 protein. The data hold some 150,000 distinct CDR3 sequences, with more than 9.5% observed a single time. Source material: blood, either unsorted or a sorted T cell fraction (not recorded which). This TCR derives from a female donor with ankylosing spondylitis or in good health (not recorded which).

CDR3 sequence: CASTGRTSEQETQYF. CDR3 nucleotides: TGTGCCAGCACCGGCAGGACTAGCGAACAAGAGACCCAGTACTTC. This chain links TRBV2 with TRBJ2-5, with 9 positions matching TRBD2. The CDR3 runs to 15 residues. J gave up 2 bases and V 7 bases, and 8 bases lay outside the gene matches. CDR1 and CDR2 from the germline V gene are SNHLY and FYNNEI. Full variable domain (remainder filled in from reference TRBV2 and TRBJ2-5): EPEVTQTPSHQVTQMGQEVILRCVPISNHLYFYWYRQILGQKVEFLVSFYNNEISEKSEIFDDQFSVERPDGSNFTLKIRSTKLEDSAMYFCASTGRTSEQETQYFGPGTRLLVL.